The clone carrying this TCR beta chain was seen only a few times. The antigen remains undetermined. This specimen belongs to a study of T cell repertoires in cytomegalovirus infection. About the research overall: CMV infection together with matching HLA type was indicated by public TCR beta signatures.

TCRdb independently ran MiXCR on the reads; one entry per CDR3 protein. This table has 480,000 or so distinct CDR3 sequences, around 11% appearing once. This CDR3 region has 15 residues. V gave up 6 bases and J gave up 6 bases; unmatched junction bases: 12. Germline values: CDR1 MNHEY, CDR2 SVGAGI. Findings and caveats of the study: Dominating the ex vivo response were TCR beta clonotypes that were CMV-specific and HLA-C-restricted.

The chain is built from TRBV6-5 and TRBJ2-7; 9 bases are a match to TRBD1. Sequencing input: PBMCs. This TCR was sampled from a human donor in good health (CMV status not recorded). Some clones in this sample may be carry-over from other donors' samples. The CDR3 protein is CASRRTGALGGEQYF. CDR3 coding DNA: TGTGCCAGCAGAAGGACAGGGGCCCTTGGGGGCGAGCAGTACTTC.